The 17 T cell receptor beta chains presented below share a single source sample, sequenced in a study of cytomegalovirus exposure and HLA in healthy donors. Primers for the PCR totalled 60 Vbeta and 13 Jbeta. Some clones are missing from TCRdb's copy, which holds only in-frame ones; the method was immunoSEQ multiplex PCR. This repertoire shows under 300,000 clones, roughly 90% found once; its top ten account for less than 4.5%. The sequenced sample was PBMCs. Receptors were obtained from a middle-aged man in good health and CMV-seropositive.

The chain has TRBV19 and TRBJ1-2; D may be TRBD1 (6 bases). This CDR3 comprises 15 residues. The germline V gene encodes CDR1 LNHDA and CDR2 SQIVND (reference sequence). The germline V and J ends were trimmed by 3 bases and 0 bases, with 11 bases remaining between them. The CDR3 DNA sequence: TGTGCCAGTAGTATCTCAACAGGGCCTAACTATGGCTACACCTTC. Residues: CASSISTGPNYGYTF.

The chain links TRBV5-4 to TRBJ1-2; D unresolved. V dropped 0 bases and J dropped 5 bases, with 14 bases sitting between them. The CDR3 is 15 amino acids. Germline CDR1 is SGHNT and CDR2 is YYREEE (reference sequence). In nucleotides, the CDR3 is TGTGCCAGCAGCTTGGGAGGGCTGGGGATATATGGCTACACCTTC. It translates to CASSLGGLGIYGYTF.

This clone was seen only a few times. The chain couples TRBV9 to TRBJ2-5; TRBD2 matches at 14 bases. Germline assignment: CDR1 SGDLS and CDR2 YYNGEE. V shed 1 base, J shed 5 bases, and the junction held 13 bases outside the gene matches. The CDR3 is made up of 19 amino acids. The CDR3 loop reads CASSVRSGGLAGVGETQYF. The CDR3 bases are TGTGCCAGCAGCGTAAGGTCAGGGGGACTAGCGGGAGTCGGGGAGACCCAGTACTTC. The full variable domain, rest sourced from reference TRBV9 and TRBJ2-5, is DSGVTQTPKHLITATGQRVTLRCSPRSGDLSVYWYQQSLDQGLQFLIQYYNGEERAKGNILERFSAQQFPDLHSELNLSSLELGDSALYFCASSVRSGGLAGVGETQYFGPGTRLLVL.

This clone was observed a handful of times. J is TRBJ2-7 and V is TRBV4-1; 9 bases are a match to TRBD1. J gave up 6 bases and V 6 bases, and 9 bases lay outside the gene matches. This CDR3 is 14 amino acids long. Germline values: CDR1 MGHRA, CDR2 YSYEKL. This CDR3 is CASRNPGQGREQYF. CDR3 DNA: TGCGCCAGCAGGAATCCGGGACAGGGACGCGAGCAGTACTTC.

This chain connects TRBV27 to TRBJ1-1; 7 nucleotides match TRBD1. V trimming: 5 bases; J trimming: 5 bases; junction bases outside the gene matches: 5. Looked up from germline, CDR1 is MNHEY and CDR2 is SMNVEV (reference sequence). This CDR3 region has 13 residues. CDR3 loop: CASSIRGRTEAFF. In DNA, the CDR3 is TGTGCCAGCAGTATCAGGGGGAGGACTGAAGCTTTCTTT.

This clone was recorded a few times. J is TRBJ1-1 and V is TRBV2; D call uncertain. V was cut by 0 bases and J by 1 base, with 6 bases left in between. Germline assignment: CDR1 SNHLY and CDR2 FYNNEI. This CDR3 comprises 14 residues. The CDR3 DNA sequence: TGTGCCAGCAGTGAAGCGAGGAGGAACACTGAAGCTTTCTTT. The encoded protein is CASSEARRNTEAFF. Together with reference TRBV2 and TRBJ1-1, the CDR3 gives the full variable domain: EPEVTQTPSHQVTQMGQEVILRCVPISNHLYFYWYRQILGQKVEFLVSFYNNEISEKSEIFDDQFSVERPDGSNFTLKIRSTKLEDSAMYFCASSEARRNTEAFFGQGTRLTVV.

CDR3 residues: CASRQGLNYGYTF. As DNA, the CDR3 is TGTGCCAGCAGACAGGGCCTAAACTATGGCTACACCTTC. The genes are TRBV27 and TRBJ1-2; maybe TRBD1 (6 bases). Trimming stripped 6 bases from V and 2 bases from J, with 10 bases between. CDR3 length: 13 residues. CDR1 and CDR2 from the germline V gene are MNHEY and SMNVEV (reference sequence).

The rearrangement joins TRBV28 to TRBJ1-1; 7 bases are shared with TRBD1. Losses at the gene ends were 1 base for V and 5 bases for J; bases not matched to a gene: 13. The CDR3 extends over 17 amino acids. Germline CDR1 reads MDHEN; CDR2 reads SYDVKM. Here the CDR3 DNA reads TGTGCCAGCAGTTTATCAAATTGGGGCAGGGGGAGGACTGAAGCTTTCTTT. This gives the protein CASSLSNWGRGRTEAFF.

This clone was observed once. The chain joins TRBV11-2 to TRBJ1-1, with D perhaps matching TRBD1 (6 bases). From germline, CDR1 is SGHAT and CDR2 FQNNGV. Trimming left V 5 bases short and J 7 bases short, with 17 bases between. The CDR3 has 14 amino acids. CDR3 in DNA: TGTGCCAGCAGCAAATCAACAGGGAGGGGTGAAGCTTTCTTT. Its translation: CASSKSTGRGEAFF.

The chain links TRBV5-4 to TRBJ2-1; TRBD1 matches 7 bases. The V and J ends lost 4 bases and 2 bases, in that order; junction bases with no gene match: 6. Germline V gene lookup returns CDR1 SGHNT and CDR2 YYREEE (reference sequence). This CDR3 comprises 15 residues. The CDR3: CASSLGQAPYNEQFF. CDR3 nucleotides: TGTGCCAGCAGCCTTGGACAGGCCCCCTACAATGAGCAGTTCTTC.

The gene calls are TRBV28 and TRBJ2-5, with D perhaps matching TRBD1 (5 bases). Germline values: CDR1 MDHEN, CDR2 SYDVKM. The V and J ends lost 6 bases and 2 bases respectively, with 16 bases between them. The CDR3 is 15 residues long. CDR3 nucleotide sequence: TGTGCCAGCAGGTCCCAAGGGGCTAAGCAAGAGACCCAGTACTTC. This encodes CASRSQGAKQETQYF.

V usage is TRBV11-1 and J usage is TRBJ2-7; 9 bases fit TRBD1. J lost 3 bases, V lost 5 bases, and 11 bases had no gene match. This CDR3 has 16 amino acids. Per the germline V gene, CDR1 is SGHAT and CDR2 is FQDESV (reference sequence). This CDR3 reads CASSLRTGTGHYEQYF. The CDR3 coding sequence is TGTGCCAGCAGCCTCCGAACCGGGACAGGGCACTACGAGCAGTACTTC.

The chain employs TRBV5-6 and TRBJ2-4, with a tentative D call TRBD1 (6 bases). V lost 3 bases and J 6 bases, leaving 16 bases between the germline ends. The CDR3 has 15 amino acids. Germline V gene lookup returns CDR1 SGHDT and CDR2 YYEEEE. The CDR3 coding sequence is TGTGCCAGCAGCTCTTCAACCGGGACAAGAAACATTCAGTACTTC. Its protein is CASSSSTGTRNIQYF.

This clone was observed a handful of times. CDR3 in amino acids: CASGVSAGGSGEQYF. CDR3 nucleotide sequence: TGCGCCAGTGGTGTGTCGGCAGGGGGCTCGGGAGAGCAGTACTTC. The chain employs TRBV5-1 and TRBJ2-7, with 8 bases that match TRBD1. CDR3 length equals 15 residues. Per the germline V gene, CDR1 is SGHRS and CDR2 is YFSETQ. The junction had 17 bases not matched to a gene; V was cut back by 8 bases and J by 7 bases.

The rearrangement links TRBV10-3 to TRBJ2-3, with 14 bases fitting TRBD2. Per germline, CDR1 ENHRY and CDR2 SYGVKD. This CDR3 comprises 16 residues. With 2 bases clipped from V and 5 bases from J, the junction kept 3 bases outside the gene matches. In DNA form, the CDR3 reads TGTGCCATCAGTGAGGGGACTAGCGGGAGCGGAGATACGCAGTATTTT. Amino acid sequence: CAISEGTSGSGDTQYF.

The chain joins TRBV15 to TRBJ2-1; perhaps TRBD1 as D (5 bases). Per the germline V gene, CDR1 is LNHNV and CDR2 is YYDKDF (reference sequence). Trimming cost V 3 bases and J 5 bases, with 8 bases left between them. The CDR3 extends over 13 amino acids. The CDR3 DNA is TGTGCCACCAGCAGTATAGGGGACAATGAGCAGTTCTTC. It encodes CATSSIGDNEQFF.

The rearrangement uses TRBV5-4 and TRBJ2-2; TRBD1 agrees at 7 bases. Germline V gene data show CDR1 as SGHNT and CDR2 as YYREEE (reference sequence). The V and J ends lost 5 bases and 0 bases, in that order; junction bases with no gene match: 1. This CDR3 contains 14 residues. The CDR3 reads CASRDRANTGELFF. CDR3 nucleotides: TGTGCCAGCAGAGACAGGGCGAACACCGGGGAGCTGTTTTTT. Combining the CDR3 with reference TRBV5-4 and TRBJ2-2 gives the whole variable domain ETGVTQSPTHLIKTRGQQVTLRCSSQSGHNTVSWYQQALGQGPQFIFQYYREEENGRGNFPPRFSGLQFPNYSSELNVNALELDDSALYLCASRDRANTGELFFGEGSRLTVL.